The entry below gives a single T cell receptor beta chain sequence along with its context. Antigen specificity is unknown. This CDR3 is built from 14 residues. CDR1 is SQVTM and CDR2 is ANQGSEA in the germline V gene. V lost 4 bases to trimming and J lost 5 bases; unmatched junction nucleotides: 7. The source of the sample is a study of T cells in localized non-small cell lung cancer. Study conclusions and caveats: A single tumor region was sequenced, leaving heterogeneity possible.

Measured with immunoSEQ multiplex PCR; TCRdb has only the in-frame clones, and not every one. Of some 25,000 clones listed, about 91% are singletons. The specimen comprised peripheral blood mononuclear cells, sampled before any cancer treatment. This receptor was taken from a woman aged 35-70 years with stage III lung adenocarcinoma. The chain is built from TRBV29-1 and TRBJ2-1, with 8 bases aligning to TRBD1. CDR3 amino acids: CSVARGTGNNEQFF. For the CDR3, the DNA is TGCAGCGTTGCCCGGGGGACAGGTAACAATGAGCAGTTCTTC.